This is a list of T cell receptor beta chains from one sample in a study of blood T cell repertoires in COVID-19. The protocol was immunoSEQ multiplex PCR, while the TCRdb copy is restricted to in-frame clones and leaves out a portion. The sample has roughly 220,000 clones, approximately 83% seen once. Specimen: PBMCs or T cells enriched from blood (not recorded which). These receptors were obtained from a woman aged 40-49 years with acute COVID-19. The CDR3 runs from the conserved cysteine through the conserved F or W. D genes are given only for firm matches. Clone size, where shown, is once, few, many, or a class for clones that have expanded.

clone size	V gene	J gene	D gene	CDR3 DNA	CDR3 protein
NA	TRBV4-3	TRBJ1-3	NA	TGCGCCAGCAGCCAAGATCCCCTAACCACCATATATTTT	CASSQDPLTTIYF
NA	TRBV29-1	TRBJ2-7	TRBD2	TGCAGTATTCTAGCGGGAGGGACCTACGAGCAGTACTTC	CSILAGGTYEQYF
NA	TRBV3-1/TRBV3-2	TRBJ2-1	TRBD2	TGTGCCAGCAGCCAAGGGGGGCGGGGGGGCAACAATGAGCAGTTCTTC	CASSQGGRGGNNEQFF
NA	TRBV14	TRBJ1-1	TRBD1	TGTGCCAGCAGCCGACAGACAGGGATGAACACTGAAGCTTTCTTT	CASSRQTGMNTEAFF
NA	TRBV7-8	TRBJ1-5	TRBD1	TGTGCCAGCAGCCCTCCGGGACAGAATAGCAATCAGCCCCAGCATTTT	CASSPPGQNSNQPQHF
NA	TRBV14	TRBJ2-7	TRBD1	TGTGCCAGCAGCCAAAGGACAGGGAGCAACGAGCAGTACTTC	CASSQRTGSNEQYF
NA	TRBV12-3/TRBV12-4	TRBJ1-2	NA	TGTGCCAGCAGTTCGGGCTATGGCTACACCTTC	CASSSGYGYTF
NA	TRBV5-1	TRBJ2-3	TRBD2	TGCGCCAGCAGTCCCAGGAGAGCGGGGACCACAGATACGCAGTATTTT	CASSPRRAGTTDTQYF
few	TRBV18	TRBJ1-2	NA	TGTGCCAGCTCACCACCGGGGGCTACTAACTATGGCTACACCTTC	CASSPPGATNYGYTF
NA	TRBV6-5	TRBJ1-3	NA	TGTGCCAGCAGCGCCGACAGGATAGGAAACACCATATATTTT	CASSADRIGNTIYF
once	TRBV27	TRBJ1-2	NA	TGTGCCAGCAGTGTTTCCCGGGACACTTATGGCTACACCTTC	CASSVSRDTYGYTF
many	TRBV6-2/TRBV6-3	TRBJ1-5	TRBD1	TGTGCCAGCAGCCCATACAACAGGGGATATCAGCCCCAGCATTTT	CASSPYNRGYQPQHF
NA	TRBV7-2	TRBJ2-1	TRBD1	TGTGCCAGCAGCTTTACAGGGGTTGAGCAGTTCTTC	CASSFTGVEQFF
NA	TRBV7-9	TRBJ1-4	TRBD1	TGTGCCAGCAGCTTAGGGGACAGTGCAACTAATGAAAAACTGTTTTTT	CASSLGDSATNEKLFF
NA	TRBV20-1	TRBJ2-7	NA	TGCAGTGCCGGTCAAAACTACGAGCAGTACTTC	CSAGQNYEQYF
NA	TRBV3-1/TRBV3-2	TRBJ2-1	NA	TGTGCCAGCAGCCAACACCGGAGGGGTAAATACAATGAGCAGTTCTTC	CASSQHRRGKYNEQFF
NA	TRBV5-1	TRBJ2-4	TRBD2	TGCGCCAGCAGCTTGGGACTAGCGGGAGGCCCTGCTAAAAACATTCAGTACTTC	CASSLGLAGGPAKNIQYF
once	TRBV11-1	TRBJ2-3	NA	TGTGCCAGCAGTCCCTACACAGATACGCAGTATTTT	CASSPYTDTQYF
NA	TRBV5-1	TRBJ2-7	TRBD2	TGCGCCAGCAGAGCGGGAGTCAACGAGCAGTACTTC	CASRAGVNEQYF
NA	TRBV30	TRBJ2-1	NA	TGTGCCTGGAGTGCAGGGAATGAGCAGTTCTTC	CAWSAGNEQFF
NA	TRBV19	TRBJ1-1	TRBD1	TGTGCCAGTAGTGACAGGGGGCGAAACTCTGAAGCTTTCTTT	CASSDRGRNSEAFF
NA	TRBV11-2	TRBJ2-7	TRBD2	TGTGCCAGCAGCCCAACTAGCGTAGAGTCCTACGAGCAGTACTTC	CASSPTSVESYEQYF
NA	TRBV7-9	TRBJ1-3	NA	TGTGCCAGCAGCTTGGGCTACTCTGGAAACACCATATATTTT	CASSLGYSGNTIYF
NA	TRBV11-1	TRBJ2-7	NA	TGTGCCAGCAGCTTAGGGGGAACAGCAGGGTACGAGCAGTACTTC	CASSLGGTAGYEQYF
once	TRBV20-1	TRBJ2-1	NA	TGCAGTGCTAGCGTGACTGGGGGGGCGTTCTTC	CSASVTGGAFF
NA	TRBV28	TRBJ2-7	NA	TGTGCCAGCAGTTTATCCCAGGGTAGGGCATCCTACGAGCAGTACTTC	CASSLSQGRASYEQYF
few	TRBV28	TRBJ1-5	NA	TGTGCCATAAAACAGGGTGCGGGCAATCAGCCCCAGCATTTT	CAIKQGAGNQPQHF
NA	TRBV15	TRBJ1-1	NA	TGTGCCACCAGCAGAAATGGACAGAACACTGAAGCTTTCTTT	CATSRNGQNTEAFF
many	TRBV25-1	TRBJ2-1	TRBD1	TGTGCCAGCAGTCACAGGGGCGGCAATTCCCCTGAGCAGTTCTTC	CASSHRGGNSPEQFF
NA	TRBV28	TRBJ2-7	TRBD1	TGTGCCAGCAGTACACCTTCCGGGACAGGGGGTTACGAGCAGTACTTC	CASSTPSGTGGYEQYF
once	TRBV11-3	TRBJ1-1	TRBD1	TGTGCCAGCAGCTTAGTACAGGGGGGTGAAGCTTTCTTT	CASSLVQGGEAFF
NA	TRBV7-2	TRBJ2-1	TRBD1	TGTGCCAGCAGCTTCAGGGGGCTCGACAATGAGCAGTTCTTC	CASSFRGLDNEQFF
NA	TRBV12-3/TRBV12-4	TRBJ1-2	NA	TGTGCCAGCAGTCCCGAGCTAAACTATGGCTACACCTTC	CASSPELNYGYTF
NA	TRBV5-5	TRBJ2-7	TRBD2	TGTGCCAGCAGCTGGGGACTAGCGGGAAATTACGAGCAGTACTTC	CASSWGLAGNYEQYF
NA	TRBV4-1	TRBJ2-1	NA	TGCGCCAGCAGCCAAGATCCGGCTAGAGCTTCTCCCATACACTTCAATGAGCAGTTCTTC	CASSQDPARASPIHFNEQFF
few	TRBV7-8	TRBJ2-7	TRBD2	TGTGCCAGCAGCTTAAGAAGCGGGAGGAGGATCGAGCAGTACTTC	CASSLRSGRRIEQYF
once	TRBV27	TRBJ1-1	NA	TGTGCCAGCAGCCTCAGGGCTATGAACACTGAAGCTTTCTTT	CASSLRAMNTEAFF
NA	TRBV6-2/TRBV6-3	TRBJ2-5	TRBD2	TGTGCCAGCAGTACTTGGACTAGCGGGAGGCCGCGGGAGACCCAGTACTTC	CASSTWTSGRPRETQYF
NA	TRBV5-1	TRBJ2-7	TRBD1	TGCGCCAGCAGCATCGACAGGGCGTACGAGCAGTACTTC	CASSIDRAYEQYF
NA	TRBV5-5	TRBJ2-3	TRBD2	TGTGCCAGCAGCTGGAGCCTAGCGGGAGCAGCAGATACGCAGTATTTT	CASSWSLAGAADTQYF
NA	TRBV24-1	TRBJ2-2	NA	TGTGCCACCAGTGATTTCGACACGGCAGGGAAGCTGTTTTTT	CATSDFDTAGKLFF
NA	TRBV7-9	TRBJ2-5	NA	TGTGCCAGCAGCTTAGGTGCAGGGTCCCAAGAGACCCAGTACTTC	CASSLGAGSQETQYF
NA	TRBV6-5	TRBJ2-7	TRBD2	TGTGCCAGCAGTTACTCCGGACTAGCGTTTTACGAGCAGTACTTC	CASSYSGLAFYEQYF
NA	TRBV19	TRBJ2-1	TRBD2	TGTGCCAGTAGTATTATCTCGGGGGGGACCTACAATGAGCAGTTCTTC	CASSIISGGTYNEQFF
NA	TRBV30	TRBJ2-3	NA	TGTGCCTGGAGTGCTCCCGGAGGGTACCGCACAGATACGCAGTATTTT	CAWSAPGGYRTDTQYF
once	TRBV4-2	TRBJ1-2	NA	TGTGCCAGCAGCCAAGATAGCGGCGCACCGAGACTCTATGGCTACACCTTC	CASSQDSGAPRLYGYTF
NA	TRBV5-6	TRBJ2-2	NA	TGTGCCAGCAGCTTCCCCGGCGGGGAGCTGTTTTTT	CASSFPGGELFF
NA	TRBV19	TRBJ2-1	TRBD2	TGTGCCAGTAGTGGGGGGGAGTCCACTGAGCAGTTCTTC	CASSGGESTEQFF
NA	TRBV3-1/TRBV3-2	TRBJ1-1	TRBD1	TGTGCCAGCAGCCCTTACAGGGGGAACACTGAAGCTTTCTTT	CASSPYRGNTEAFF
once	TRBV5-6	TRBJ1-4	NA	TGTGCCAGCAGGGACCCCGGACAGTCGAAGGTAACTAATGAAAAACTGTTTTTT	CASRDPGQSKVTNEKLFF
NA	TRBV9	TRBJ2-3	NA	TGTGCCAGCAGCCCCCCGTCACTCACAGATACGCAGTATTTT	CASSPPSLTDTQYF